This T cell receptor beta chain was recovered during a study of CDR3 diversity in severe acne. Germline V CDR1 and CDR2: MDHEN, SYDVKM. The CDR3 consists of 16 residues. Trimming cost V 7 bases and J 4 bases, with 19 bases left between them. TCRdb called the PCR reads again in MiXCR, with one record for every CDR3 protein. The top ten hold around 11% of the sample, which has about 97,000 distinct CDR3 sequences, around 53% seen once. This TCR was sampled from a male donor with acne. Sequencing was done on a sample of blood. This sequence joins TRBV28 and TRBJ1-4, with D perhaps TRBD1 (5 bases). The CDR3 here is CASNAGSRGVNEKLFF. DNA of the CDR3: TGTGCCAGCAACGCAGGGAGCAGAGGGGTTAATGAAAAACTGTTTTTT.